Listed below are T cell receptor beta chains from one sample, sequenced in a study of blood T cell repertoires in COVID-19. Profiled with immunoSEQ multiplex PCR; TCRdb holds only in-frame clones, not every one. The sample lists approximately 130,000 clones; 86% were seen once. The sequencing sample was made of PBMCs or T cells enriched from blood (not recorded which). These receptors all stem from a woman aged 50 to 60 who had recovered from COVID-19. Both conserved end residues are part of each CDR3. A D gene is named only where the DNA matches it firmly. Not every row has a clone size; where given, it reads once, few, many or a size class.

NA,NA,TRBV3-1/TRBV3-2,TRBJ1-6,TGTGCCAGCAGCCAAGTTGGTGACAGAACTAATTCACCCCTCCACTTT,CASSQVGDRTNSPLHF
NA,few,TRBV9,TRBJ1-6,TGTGCCAGCAGCACCAGCGATTCACCCCTCCACTTT,CASSTSDSPLHF
TRBD2,NA,TRBV14,TRBJ2-5,TGTGCCAGCAGCCATTCGGGACTAGCGGGGTTGCAGACCCAGTACTTC,CASSHSGLAGLQTQYF
NA,NA,TRBV2,TRBJ1-5,TGTGCCAGCAGTGATCAGGCCAGAGTCAATCAGCCCCAGCATTTT,CASSDQARVNQPQHF
NA,NA,TRBV9,TRBJ1-2,TGTGCCAGCAGCGTAGGGGGGGACGGTCTTAACTATGGCTACACCTTC,CASSVGGDGLNYGYTF
TRBD1,NA,TRBV7-2,TRBJ2-3,TGTGCCAGCAGCTTAGAAAGGCAGGGGGCGGAAGATACGCAGTATTTT,CASSLERQGAEDTQYF
TRBD2,NA,TRBV6-5,TRBJ2-1,TGTGCCAGCAGCCCCGGGACTAGCGGGGGAGGTGAGCAGTTCTTC,CASSPGTSGGGEQFF
TRBD2,NA,TRBV2,TRBJ2-1,TGTGCCAGCAGTGAAGCTCTGGGGGGGTACAATGAGCAGTTCTTC,CASSEALGGYNEQFF
NA,once,TRBV7-8,TRBJ2-7,TGTGCCAGCAGGCAAAATGACTATGTCGGCGAGCAGTACTTC,CASRQNDYVGEQYF
NA,NA,TRBV2,TRBJ2-1,TGTGCCAGCAGCTCACCCCAGTGGCCCTCCTACAATGAGCAGTTCTTC,CASSSPQWPSYNEQFF
TRBD1,NA,TRBV10-3,TRBJ2-7,TGTGCCATCAGTGAGTCTGCGGACAGGGCGGCCTACGAGCAGTACTTC,CAISESADRAAYEQYF
NA,NA,TRBV30,TRBJ1-2,TGTGCCTGGAGTTCAGGCCCTACTCTCTATGGCTACACCTTC,CAWSSGPTLYGYTF
NA,NA,TRBV5-6,TRBJ1-2,TGTGCCAGCACCGCCCTCTCCGGTAACTATGGCTACACCTTC,CASTALSGNYGYTF
NA,NA,TRBV6-5,TRBJ1-5,TGTGCCAGCAGCCAGGGGTCGGGGCAGCCCCAGCATTTT,CASSQGSGQPQHF
NA,once,TRBV12-3/TRBV12-4,TRBJ1-2,TGTGCCAGCAGTTTGGGCAACTATGGCTACACCTTC,CASSLGNYGYTF
NA,NA,TRBV19,TRBJ1-5,TGTGCCAGTACCCCCCCGGGAGGCTCCAATCAGCCCCAGCATTTT,CASTPPGGSNQPQHF
TRBD1,NA,TRBV28,TRBJ1-3,TGTGCCAGCAGTTCGACAGGGGGGGGCCCCTCTGGAAACACCATATATTTT,CASSSTGGGPSGNTIYF
NA,NA,TRBV7-2,TRBJ1-4,TGTGCCAGCAGCCCGGGACACTTAACAACTAATGAAAAACTGTTTTTT,CASSPGHLTTNEKLFF
TRBD2,NA,TRBV27,TRBJ2-3,TGTGCCAGCAGTCCCATAGCGGGGGGGAGCACAGATACGCAGTATTTT,CASSPIAGGSTDTQYF
NA,NA,TRBV30,TRBJ1-3,TGTGCCTGGAGTGCCCCAGGGGTTGGAAACACCATATATTTT,CAWSAPGVGNTIYF
TRBD2,NA,TRBV2,TRBJ2-5,TGTGCCAGCAGTGGGGCGGGGGGGCCCCCATTCCAAGAGACCCAGTACTTC,CASSGAGGPPFQETQYF
TRBD1,NA,TRBV11-2,TRBJ1-4,TGTGCCAGCAGAACCGGCCAGGGGGCGTTTGAAAAACTGTTTTTT,CASRTGQGAFEKLFF
NA,NA,TRBV5-1,TRBJ2-7,TGCGCCAGCAGCTCGACAGGCTACGAGCAGTACTTC,CASSSTGYEQYF
NA,NA,TRBV7-3,TRBJ1-1,TGTGCCAGCAGCTTGACTACCGGGAACACTGAAGCTTTCTTT,CASSLTTGNTEAFF
TRBD1,NA,TRBV5-4,TRBJ2-3,TGTGCCAGCAGCTTGTCCCAGGGGGTGGGCTTTAGCACAGATACGCAGTATTTT,CASSLSQGVGFSTDTQYF
NA,NA,TRBV7-2,TRBJ1-5,TGTGCCAGCAGCTTAAGGGACAATCGTCAGCCCCAGCATTTT,CASSLRDNRQPQHF
NA,NA,TRBV3-1/TRBV3-2,TRBJ2-7,TGTGCCAGCAGCCGACAGAAGATCTACGAGCAGTACTTC,CASSRQKIYEQYF
NA,NA,TRBV5-6,TRBJ1-1,TGTGCCAGCAGCCACGGGTCTGGGACTGAAGCTTTCTTT,CASSHGSGTEAFF
NA,NA,TRBV5-4,TRBJ2-5,TGTGCCAGCAGCTTGGAGACCATCTCGGGAGAGACCCAGTACTTC,CASSLETISGETQYF
NA,NA,TRBV29-1,TRBJ2-2,TGCAGCGTCCTTAGTCGCACCGGGGAGCTGTTTTTT,CSVLSRTGELFF
TRBD1,NA,TRBV18,TRBJ1-1,TGTGCCAGCTCACCATCCGGACAGGCGGGTGAAGCTTTCTTT,CASSPSGQAGEAFF
NA,NA,TRBV10-3,TRBJ2-7,TGTGCCATCAGTCACCCGGGACTCCAGCCCTACGAGCAGTACTTC,CAISHPGLQPYEQYF
NA,once,TRBV27,TRBJ2-7,TGTGCCAGCAAACTCGGGACTGAAGTCCCCTACGAGCAGTACTTC,CASKLGTEVPYEQYF
NA,NA,TRBV4-3,TRBJ2-5,TGCGCCAGCAGCCAAGGGACAGAAAAGACCCAGTACTTC,CASSQGTEKTQYF
NA,NA,TRBV4-3,TRBJ2-2,TGCGCCAGCAGCCAAGCCACGGGATATTGGAACACCGGGGAGCTGTTTTTT,CASSQATGYWNTGELFF
NA,NA,TRBV21-1,TRBJ2-5,TGTGCCAGCAGCAAAGGGGGGCTATCCCTTCTCTTAGGGACCCAGTACTTC,CASSKGGLSLLLGTQYF
TRBD2,once,TRBV5-1,TRBJ2-3,TGCGCCAGCAGCTATCGTGGTAGCGGGTACACAGATACGCAGTATTTT,CASSYRGSGYTDTQYF
NA,NA,TRBV7-9,TRBJ1-4,TGTGCCAGCCGCTTGAGCAGGGTGGCTAATGAAAAACTGTTTTTT,CASRLSRVANEKLFF
NA,NA,TRBV2,TRBJ2-2,TGTGCCAGCAGAGATGACCGGCGGACCGGGGAGCTGTTTTTT,CASRDDRRTGELFF
TRBD1,NA,TRBV9,TRBJ1-6,TGTGCCAGCAGCGGCCCCGGGACAGGGAATTCACCCCTCCACTTT,CASSGPGTGNSPLHF
NA,NA,TRBV18,TRBJ2-2,TGTGCCAGCTCCCCCGACAGGACTAACACCGGGGAGCTGTTTTTT,CASSPDRTNTGELFF
TRBD1,NA,TRBV7-3,TRBJ1-6,TGTGCCAGCAGCCTCATTGGCGGGACAGGGGGAGGTGGTTCACCCCTCCACTTT,CASSLIGGTGGGGSPLHF